Presented here are 8 T cell receptor beta chains from one specimen sequenced in a study of T cell responses to AZD1222 COVID-19 vaccine. Generated by immunoSEQ multiplex PCR, the TCRdb table keeps only in-frame clones and is missing some. The sample contains 120,000 or so clones, about 87% of which appear only once. The sequencing here drew on peripheral blood, taken on day 0 of AZD1222 vaccination. The receptors were sampled from an adult in good health.

DNA for the CDR3: TGTGCCAGCAGCTTAATTCGGAGGGATTCACCCCTCCACTTT. This translates into CASSLIRRDSPLHF. J is TRBJ1-6 and V is TRBV7-2, with no clear D. From germline, CDR1 is SGHTA and CDR2 FQGNSA. V lost 2 bases and J lost 8, with 10 bases in between. This CDR3 is built from 14 residues.

This chain connects TRBV5-4 to TRBJ1-1; D remains unclear. The germline V gene has CDR1 SGHNT and CDR2 YYREEE (reference sequence). Trimming took off 0 bases at V and 0 bases at J, with 9 bases between the two ends. The CDR3 runs to 15 residues. DNA of the CDR3: TGTGCCAGCAGCTTGGTGGTGGGTTTGAACACTGAAGCTTTCTTT. Encoded protein: CASSLVVGLNTEAFF.

This chain connects TRBV28 to TRBJ1-2; D call uncertain. V lost 6 bases and J 5 bases, leaving 13 bases between the germline ends. The germline CDR1 and CDR2 sequences are MDHEN and SYDVKM. CDR3 size: 13 residues. CDR3 residues: CASSAMRVYGYTF. The DNA for the CDR3 is TGTGCCAGCAGCGCTATGAGAGTTTATGGCTACACCTTC.

V gene TRBV5-1 combines with J gene TRBJ1-2; a possible D gene is TRBD1 (6 bases). This CDR3 comprises 14 residues. Germline CDR1 is SGHRS and CDR2 is YFSETQ. The germline V and J ends were trimmed by 1 base and 4 bases, with 11 bases remaining between them. CDR3 DNA: TGCGCCAGCAGCTTGCAATCGGACAGCTATGGCTACACCTTC. Translating gives CASSLQSDSYGYTF.

The chain couples TRBV5-6 to TRBJ2-7, with a weak D call TRBD2 (6 bases). The ends were cut back, 4 bases at V and 2 bases at J, with 16 bases in the middle. CDR1 SGHDT and CDR2 YYEEEE come from the germline V gene. The CDR3 covers 15 residues. The chain's CDR3 is CASSPLGGGPYEQYF. The CDR3 region has the DNA TGTGCCAGCAGCCCGCTTGGGGGAGGACCCTACGAGCAGTACTTC.

This rearrangement joins TRBV5-1 to TRBJ2-2; TRBD2 agrees at 8 bases. The V gene end was trimmed by 5 bases and the J gene end by 5 bases; junction bases not matched to a gene: 8. Per germline, CDR1 SGHRS and CDR2 YFSETQ. This CDR3 is 15 amino acids long. The chain's CDR3 is CASSLSGSGTGELFF. CDR3 coding DNA: TGCGCCAGCAGTCTCAGCGGGAGTGGGACCGGGGAGCTGTTTTTT.

This chain uses TRBV5-1 with TRBJ1-2; tentative D call: TRBD1 (5 bases). The V end was cut by 6 bases, the J end by 4 bases, with 16 bases between. Germline CDR1 is SGHRS and CDR2 is YFSETQ. The CDR3 totals 14 residues. The CDR3 DNA is TGCGCCAGCACTCCAGGGATGGGCATCTATGGCTACACCTTC. Protein sequence: CASTPGMGIYGYTF. Full variable domain (outside the CDR3, taken from reference TRBV5-1 and TRBJ1-2): KAGVTQTPRYLIKTRGQQVTLSCSPISGHRSVSWYQQTPGQGLQFLFEYFSETQRNKGNFPGRFSGRQFSNSRSEMNVSTLELGDSALYLCASTPGMGIYGYTFGSGTRLTVV.

The DNA of the CDR3 is TGTGCCAGCAGCTTGGATCCTTACGGGTATGGCTACACCTTC. Protein product: CASSLDPYGYGYTF. This rearrangement joins TRBV5-8 to TRBJ1-2; D is unresolved. The CDR3 runs 14 residues. V was pared by 0 bases and J by 5 bases, with 11 bases between. Germline V gives CDR1 SGHTS, CDR2 YDEGEE.